This T cell receptor beta chain came from a study of T cell responses to AZD1222 COVID-19 vaccine. General observations from the study: With two AZD1222 doses given, Spike-specific TCR breadth and depth both rose. Among those given AZD1222, only six were seropositive at baseline.

Sequenced by immunoSEQ multiplex PCR; TCRdb stores in-frame clones only, minus some. The sample yields about 140,000 clones, roughly 90% seen once. Per germline, CDR1 SGHRS and CDR2 YFSETQ. V dropped 0 bases and J dropped 4 bases, with 10 bases sitting between them. The CDR3 runs to 14 residues. Points on this clone: No antigen is known for it.

The sequence came from an adult in good health. The chain is built from TRBV5-1 and TRBJ1-2, with a tentative D call TRBD1 (6 bases). Source: peripheral blood, taken on day 0 of AZD1222 vaccination. DNA for the CDR3: TGCGCCAGCAGCTTGGAGGGGGGGAGCTATGGCTACACCTTC. Residues: CASSLEGGSYGYTF.